The 22 T cell receptor beta chains presented below share a single source sample, sequenced in a study of blood T cell repertoires in COVID-19. The protocol was immunoSEQ multiplex PCR, while the TCRdb copy is restricted to in-frame clones and leaves out a portion. Found here are around 180,000 clones, roughly 77% of them singletons; the top ten hold approximately 6.2%. Sequenced: peripheral blood. The source is a man between 65 and 80 years old with active or convalescent COVID-19.

The V gene is TRBV27, the J gene TRBJ1-5; tentatively, D is TRBD1 (6 bases). Germline V lookup: CDR1 MNHEY, CDR2 SMNVEV (reference sequence). CDR3 length: 18 amino acids. Trimming cost V 5 bases and J 5 bases, with 25 bases left between them. The chain's CDR3 is CASSAQTGRNLRHQPQHF. The CDR3 coding sequence is TGTGCCAGCAGTGCTCAGACAGGACGGAATCTTCGGCATCAGCCCCAGCATTTT.

This clone has only one observation. The chain links TRBV7-8 to TRBJ2-5; TRBD1 might be the D (5 bases). The germline V gene has CDR1 SGHVS and CDR2 FQNEAQ. The CDR3 covers 13 residues. V was clipped by 1 base and J by 2 bases, with 5 bases between them. The CDR3 loop reads CASSLGTQETQYF. The CDR3 nucleotides read TGTGCCAGCAGCTTAGGGACACAAGAGACCCAGTACTTC.

The rearrangement joins TRBV2 to TRBJ1-1; D is uncertain. This CDR3 region has 13 residues. The germline CDR1 and CDR2 sequences are SNHLY and FYNNEI. Trimming cost V 4 bases and J 4 bases, with 10 bases left between them. The CDR3 DNA sequence: TGTGCCAGCAGTGGATCTGTCGGCACTGAAGCTTTCTTT. Translating gives CASSGSVGTEAFF. The full variable domain, with the rest looked up from reference TRBV2 and TRBJ1-1, is EPEVTQTPSHQVTQMGQEVILRCVPISNHLYFYWYRQILGQKVEFLVSFYNNEISEKSEIFDDQFSVERPDGSNFTLKIRSTKLEDSAMYFCASSGSVGTEAFFGQGTRLTVV.

This clone has just one count. The J gene is TRBJ1-4, the V gene TRBV7-2; TRBD1 might be the D (6 bases). V lost 1 base to trimming and J lost 5 bases, with 8 bases between them. Germline V gives CDR1 SGHTA, CDR2 FQGNSA. The CDR3 loop spans 14 amino acids. CDR3 region: CASSLGTVNEKLFF. The CDR3 region has the DNA TGTGCCAGCAGCTTAGGGACAGTAAATGAAAAACTGTTTTTT.

The chain uses TRBV27 and TRBJ1-2; weak D call: TRBD1 (5 bases). Trimming removed 6 bases at V and 6 bases at J, with 17 bases between. Germline V gives CDR1 MNHEY, CDR2 SMNVEV (reference sequence). The CDR3 runs 14 residues. The CDR3 reads CASRGRREGDGYTF. The DNA of the CDR3 is TGTGCCAGCAGGGGGCGTAGGGAAGGCGATGGCTACACCTTC.

The CDR3 spells CASRRTSGSEVQYF. The CDR3 bases are TGCGCCAGCCGGAGGACTAGCGGGAGTGAGGTGCAGTACTTC. This rearrangement joins TRBV5-1 to TRBJ2-7; TRBD2 aligns across 13 bases. The V and J ends lost 7 bases and 9 bases, in that order; junction bases with no gene match: 10. The CDR3 is 14 amino acids. The germline gives CDR1 SGHRS, CDR2 YFSETQ.

The V and J genes are TRBV15 and TRBJ1-4, with TRBD1 as a possible D gene (5 bases). The CDR3 runs 15 residues. V lost 4 bases, J lost 3 bases, and 12 bases lay in between. In germline, CDR1 is LNHNV, CDR2 YYDKDF (reference sequence). The CDR3 protein is CATSTGEGPNEKLFF. The CDR3 nucleotides are TGTGCCACCAGCACCGGGGAGGGACCTAATGAAAAACTGTTTTTT.

This clone was picked up a small number of times. The rearrangement uses TRBV5-5 and TRBJ2-7; possible D gene TRBD2, 7 bases. The CDR3 is made up of 16 amino acids. Germline V gene data show CDR1 as SGHKS and CDR2 as YYEKEE (reference sequence). Between the trimmed V and J ends, which lost 4 bases and 2 bases, there was a span of 19 bases. The CDR3 bases are TGTGCCAGCAGCAGGACCTGGGAGGGGGTCCCCTACGAGCAGTACTTC. Translated: CASSRTWEGVPYEQYF.

This sequence joins TRBV5-1 and TRBJ2-2; 10 bases line up with TRBD2. Germline values: CDR1 SGHRS, CDR2 YFSETQ. This CDR3 has 17 amino acids. With V trimmed by 5 bases and J by 0 bases, 7 bases remained unmatched. CDR3 loop: CASSYNLAGANTGELFF. CDR3 sequence (DNA): TGCGCCAGCAGTTACAATCTAGCGGGAGCGAACACCGGGGAGCTGTTTTTT. The variable domain in full, with the rest retrieved from reference TRBV5-1 and TRBJ2-2, is KAGVTQTPRYLIKTRGQQVTLSCSPISGHRSVSWYQQTPGQGLQFLFEYFSETQRNKGNFPGRFSGRQFSNSRSEMNVSTLELGDSALYLCASSYNLAGANTGELFFGEGSRLTVL.

The gene calls are TRBV4-3 and TRBJ2-2, with a possible D match to TRBD1 (6 bases). V dropped 0 bases and J dropped 6 bases, with 20 bases sitting between them. The CDR3 totals 18 residues. Per germline, CDR1 LGHNA and CDR2 YSLEER. In DNA, the CDR3 is TGCGCCAGCAGCCAAGATAGCAGGGGCGTCGATTCATCCGGGGAGCTGTTTTTT. This sequence encodes CASSQDSRGVDSSGELFF.

V gene TRBV7-2 combines with J gene TRBJ2-1; no firm D call. CDR1 and CDR2 (germline): SGHTA, FQGNSA. V was trimmed by 3 bases and J by 0 bases, leaving 18 bases between them. The CDR3 length is 18 residues. CDR3 sequence reads: CASSFPRHRQSSYNEQFF. DNA of the CDR3: TGTGCCAGCAGCTTTCCTCGACACCGGCAGAGCTCCTACAATGAGCAGTTCTTC.

The V gene is TRBV7-6, the J gene TRBJ1-5, with 7 bases aligning to TRBD1. The CDR3 spans 13 residues. Germline V gene lookup returns CDR1 SGHVS and CDR2 FNYEAQ. The junction had 8 bases not matched to a gene; V was cut back by 1 base and J by 14 bases. The chain's CDR3 is CASSLGGSGQKHF. The CDR3 coding sequence is TGTGCCAGCAGCTTAGGGGGCTCGGGACAGAAGCATTTT.

V and J are TRBV5-6 and TRBJ1-2; TRBD1 is a possible D gene (6 bases). V lost 5 bases and J 4 bases, leaving 12 bases between the germline ends. The CDR3 consists of 13 residues. Germline CDR1 is SGHDT and CDR2 is YYEEEE. The CDR3 reads CASRLQGTYGYTF. The CDR3 region has the DNA TGTGCCAGCAGATTACAGGGTACCTATGGCTACACCTTC.

The genes are TRBV5-1 and TRBJ1-3, with a tentative D call TRBD1 (6 bases). The germline V gene has CDR1 SGHRS and CDR2 YFSETQ. The CDR3 spans 15 residues. Trimming took 1 base from V and 0 from J, leaving 8 bases between them. CDR3 DNA sequence: TGCGCCAGCAGCTTGAACAGGGACTCTGGAAACACCATATATTTT. Translation: CASSLNRDSGNTIYF.

This chain links TRBV7-9 with TRBJ2-7; 14 bases line up with TRBD2. CDR1 and CDR2 from the germline V gene are SEHNR and FQNEAQ (reference sequence). The ends lost 5 bases at V and 11 bases at J; junction bases unmatched: 8. The CDR3 totals 14 residues. CDR3 nucleotide sequence: TGTGCCAGCAGCCTTCAGGGACTAGCGGGAGCTAAGTACTTC. Its protein product is CASSLQGLAGAKYF.

This clone has only a few counts. The chain joins TRBV12-5 to TRBJ1-5; maybe TRBD1 (5 bases). Germline CDR1 and CDR2: LGHNT and FRNRAP. CDR3 length: 15 amino acids. V was cut by 5 bases and J by 5 bases, with 16 bases left in between. CDR3 coding DNA: TGTGCTAGTGGTACACAATCAGGGTTTGATCAGCCCCAGCATTTT. It yields the protein CASGTQSGFDQPQHF.

This clone was seen a few times. This chain uses TRBV6-4 with TRBJ2-1; 7 nucleotides agree with TRBD2. Germline loops: CDR1 MRHNA, CDR2 SNTAGT. Trimming took 5 bases from V and 6 from J; bases not matched to a gene: 10. CDR3 length: 15 residues. The CDR3 sequence is CASSSLAGVGNEQFF. CDR3 nucleotides: TGTGCCAGCAGTTCCCTCGCGGGAGTAGGCAATGAGCAGTTCTTC.

In this sample, this clone turned up a few times. This rearrangement joins TRBV6-5 to TRBJ2-7; 9 bases map to TRBD2. The CDR3 loop spans 14 amino acids. Germline CDR1 and CDR2: MNHEY and SVGAGI. Trimming took 5 bases from V and 6 from J; bases not matched to a gene: 8. The CDR3 here is CASSRREGALEQYF. The CDR3 DNA follows: TGTGCCAGCAGTCGGCGGGAGGGGGCCCTCGAGCAGTACTTC.

This clone was observed a few times. The chain links TRBV3-1 (or the pseudogene TRBV3-2) to TRBJ2-7, with 13 bases matching TRBD2. Germline V gives CDR1 LGHDT, CDR2 YNNKEL (reference sequence). The CDR3 spans 18 residues. After removal of 1 base from V and 6 bases from J, the junction contained 12 bases not matched to a gene. DNA of the CDR3: TGTGCCAGCAGCCAAGGGGTAGGAACTAGCGGGAGGGCACGCGAGCAGTACTTC. It specifies CASSQGVGTSGRAREQYF.

The V and J genes are TRBV6-6 and TRBJ1-1; TRBD1 aligns across 7 bases. V lost 8 bases to trimming and J lost 11 bases; unmatched junction nucleotides: 8. Germline V gives CDR1 MNHNY, CDR2 SVGAGI (reference sequence). The CDR3 is 11 amino acids. This chain's CDR3 is CASEKGARAFF. DNA of the CDR3: TGTGCCAGCGAGAAGGGGGCTAGGGCTTTCTTT.

This clone turned up a few times. This chain joins TRBV6-5 and TRBJ2-2; D not resolved. This CDR3 comprises 14 residues. Trimming stripped 7 bases from V and 4 bases from J, with 13 bases between. Per germline, CDR1 MNHEY and CDR2 SVGAGI. The CDR3 loop is CASTPWRFTGELFF. CDR3 DNA: TGTGCCAGCACCCCTTGGAGATTCACCGGGGAGCTGTTTTTT.

The chain recombines TRBV20-1 with TRBJ1-2; D is perhaps TRBD1 (5 bases). Trimming removed 6 bases at V and 5 bases at J, with 10 bases between. Per the germline V gene, CDR1 is DFQATT and CDR2 is SNEGSKA (reference sequence). This CDR3 is 11 amino acids long. The CDR3 nucleotides read TGCAGTGCCAAGACAGATTATGGCTACACCTTC. Encoded protein: CSAKTDYGYTF.